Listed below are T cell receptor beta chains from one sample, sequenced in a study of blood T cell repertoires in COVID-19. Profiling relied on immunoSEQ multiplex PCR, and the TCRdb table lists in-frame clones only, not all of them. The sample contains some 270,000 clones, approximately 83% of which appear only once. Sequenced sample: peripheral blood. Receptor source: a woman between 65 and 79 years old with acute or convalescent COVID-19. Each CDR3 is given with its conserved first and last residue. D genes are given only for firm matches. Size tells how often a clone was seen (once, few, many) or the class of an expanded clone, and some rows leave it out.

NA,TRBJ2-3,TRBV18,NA,CASSPLGAPPDTQYF,TGTGCCAGCTCACCACTTGGGGCCCCCCCAGATACGCAGTATTTT
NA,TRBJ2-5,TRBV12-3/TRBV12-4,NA,CASSRRSDETQYF,TGTGCCAGCAGTAGGAGGAGTGACGAGACCCAGTACTTC
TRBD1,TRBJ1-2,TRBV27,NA,CASSLSPGQGNYGYTF,TGTGCCAGCAGTTTATCTCCGGGACAGGGTAACTATGGCTACACCTTC
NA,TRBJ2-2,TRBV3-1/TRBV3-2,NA,CASSPRSRELFF,TGTGCCAGCAGCCCCCGGAGCCGGGAGCTGTTTTTT
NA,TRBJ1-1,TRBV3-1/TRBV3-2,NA,CASSQYLVLSTEAFF,TGTGCCAGCAGCCAATATTTGGTTTTGAGCACTGAAGCTTTCTTT
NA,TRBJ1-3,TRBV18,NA,CASSLTPGVEGNTIYF,TGTGCCAGCTCACTCACACCGGGGGTAGAAGGAAACACCATATATTTT
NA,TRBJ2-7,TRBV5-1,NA,CASSRDSFYEQYF,TGCGCCAGCAGCAGAGACAGCTTCTACGAGCAGTACTTC
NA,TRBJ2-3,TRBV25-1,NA,CASSEPLGDTQYF,TGTGCCAGCAGCGAACCCCTCGGAGATACGCAGTATTTT
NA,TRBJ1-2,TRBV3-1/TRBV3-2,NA,CASSQENGLYGYTF,TGTGCCAGCAGCCAAGAAAACGGGTTATATGGCTACACCTTC
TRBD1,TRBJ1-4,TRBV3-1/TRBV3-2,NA,CASSPWTGVNEKLFF,TGTGCCAGCAGCCCCTGGACAGGTGTTAATGAAAAACTGTTTTTT
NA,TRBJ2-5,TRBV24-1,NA,CATSDPNSGRETQYF,TGTGCCACCAGTGACCCTAACTCGGGGAGGGAGACCCAGTACTTC
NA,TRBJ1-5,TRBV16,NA,CASSQRQGTNQPQHF,TGTGCCAGCAGCCAACGCCAGGGGACCAATCAGCCCCAGCATTTT
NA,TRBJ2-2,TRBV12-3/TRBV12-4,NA,CASSLGGEELFF,TGTGCCAGCAGCCTCGGTGGAGAGGAGCTGTTTTTT
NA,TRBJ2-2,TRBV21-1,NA,CASSLNGTGTGAGELFF,TGTGCCAGCAGCCTAAACGGGACAGGGACCGGGGCCGGGGAGCTGTTTTTT
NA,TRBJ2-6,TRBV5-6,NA,CASSLSHSGANVLTF,TGTGCCAGCAGCTTGAGCCACTCTGGGGCCAACGTCCTGACTTTC
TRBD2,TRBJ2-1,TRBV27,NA,CASSPRLAEISPKEQFF,TGTGCCAGCAGTCCCAGACTAGCGGAAATCTCACCCAAGGAGCAGTTCTTC
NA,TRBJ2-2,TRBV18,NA,CASSPRWGANTGELFF,TGTGCCAGCTCACCGAGATGGGGGGCGAACACCGGGGAGCTGTTTTTT
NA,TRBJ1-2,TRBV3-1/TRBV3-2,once,CASSPTDNYGYTF,TGTGCCAGCAGCCCTACAGATAACTATGGCTACACCTTC
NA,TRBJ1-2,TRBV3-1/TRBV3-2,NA,CASSPRTSTGGYTF,TGTGCCAGCAGCCCCAGGACGTCTACGGGAGGCTACACCTTC
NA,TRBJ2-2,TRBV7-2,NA,CASRSYPGELFF,TGTGCCAGCAGGTCCTATCCCGGGGAGCTGTTTTTT
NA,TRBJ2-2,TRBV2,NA,CASSAVLNTGELFF,TGTGCCAGCAGTGCGGTTTTGAACACCGGGGAGCTGTTTTTT
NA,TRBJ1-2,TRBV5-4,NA,CASSSPQGNYGYTF,TGTGCCAGCAGCTCGCCCCAGGGGAACTATGGCTACACCTTC
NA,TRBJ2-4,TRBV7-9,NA,CASSLGAASNIQYF,TGTGCCAGCAGCTTAGGGGCAGCATCAAACATTCAGTACTTC
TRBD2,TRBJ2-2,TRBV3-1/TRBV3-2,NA,CASSRGGTSGNTGELFF,TGTGCCAGCAGCCGAGGTGGGACTAGCGGGAACACCGGGGAGCTGTTTTTT
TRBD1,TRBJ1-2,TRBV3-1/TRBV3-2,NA,CASSPDRAGYTF,TGTGCCAGCAGCCCGGACAGGGCTGGCTACACCTTC
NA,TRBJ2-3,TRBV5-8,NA,CASSLGGAGGDTQYF,TGTGCCAGCAGCTTGGGAGGGGCTGGAGGGGATACGCAGTATTTT
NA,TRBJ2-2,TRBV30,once,CAWRGLNTGELFF,TGTGCCTGGCGGGGGTTGAACACCGGGGAGCTGTTTTTT
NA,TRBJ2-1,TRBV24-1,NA,CATSSSGIYNEQFF,TGTGCCACCAGCTCCTCGGGGATATACAATGAGCAGTTCTTC
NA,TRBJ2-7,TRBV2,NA,CASNRVTVAAYEQYF,TGTGCCAGCAACCGAGTCACAGTGGCTGCCTACGAGCAGTACTTC